This entry describes one T cell receptor beta chain. What it binds is not known. As the sequencing template, cDNA was produced by extracting RNA and reverse transcribing it. Some clones are missing from TCRdb's copy, which holds only in-frame ones; the method was immunoSEQ multiplex PCR. The sample consists of roughly 250,000 clones, 65% to 70% of them appearing once. This sample was included in a study of CD8+ T cells in alopecia areata. Study-wide background: The study gave treated patients oral tofacitinib at 5 to 10 mg twice daily. Tofacitinib exposure lasted 6 to 18 months, followed by 6 months off drug. Findings and limits, study-wide: Tissue-resident alphabeta T cells belonging to normal skin likewise get sequenced within scalp specimens.

Trimming shortened V by 4 bases and J by 7 bases, and 11 bases separated the two germline ends. Germline loops: CDR1 SQVTM, CDR2 ANQGSEA. This CDR3 spans 12 amino acids. Peripheral blood, together with lesional scalp punch biopsies, was collected from alopecia areata patients. Sequencing was performed on CD4+ T cells sorted from blood, taken at week 0. The chain employs TRBV29-1 and TRBJ1-5; D gene uncertain. The source of this sequence is a human donor with alopecia areata. CDR3 amino acids: CSVGGKDQPQHF. In nucleotides, the CDR3 is TGCAGCGTTGGAGGGAAGGACCAGCCCCAGCATTTT.